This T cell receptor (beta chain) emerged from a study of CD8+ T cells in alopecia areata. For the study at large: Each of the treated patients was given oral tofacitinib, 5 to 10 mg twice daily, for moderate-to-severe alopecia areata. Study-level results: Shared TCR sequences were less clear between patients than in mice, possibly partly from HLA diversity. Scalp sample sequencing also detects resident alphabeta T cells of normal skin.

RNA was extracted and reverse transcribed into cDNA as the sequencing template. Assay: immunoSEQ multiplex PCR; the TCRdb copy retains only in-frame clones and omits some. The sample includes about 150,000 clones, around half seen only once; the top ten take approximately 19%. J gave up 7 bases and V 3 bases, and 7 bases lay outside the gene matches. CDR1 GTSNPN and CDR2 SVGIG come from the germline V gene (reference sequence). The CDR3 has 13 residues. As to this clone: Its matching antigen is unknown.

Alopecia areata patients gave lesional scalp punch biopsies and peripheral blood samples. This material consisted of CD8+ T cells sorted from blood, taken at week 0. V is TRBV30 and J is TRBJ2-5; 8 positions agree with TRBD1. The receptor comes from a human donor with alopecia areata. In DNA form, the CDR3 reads TGTGCCTGGAGCATGACAGGGGACAGGACCCAGTACTTC. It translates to CAWSMTGDRTQYF.